The present entry profiles one T cell receptor beta chain with its context. Libraries were prepared by immunoSEQ multiplex PCR; TCRdb keeps only in-frame clonotypes and omits some of them. The data show about 55,000 clones, roughly 80% seen once. The CDR3 contains 13 residues. Trimming removed 6 bases at V and 1 base at J, with 8 bases between. Germline V gene data show CDR1 as SNHLY and CDR2 as FYNNEI. Time point noted: pretreatment peripheral blood. This entry is derived from a study of PD-L1 blockade in urothelial cancer. This sequence joins TRBV2 and TRBJ2-3; tentatively, D is TRBD1 (6 bases). The material was PBMCs, obtained around atezolizumab (anti-PD-L1) treatment. The TCR comes from a man between 65 and 79 years old with urothelial cancer. CDR3 nucleotides: TGTGCCAGCAGACAGGGCGGCACAGATACGCAGTATTTT. Its translation is CASRQGGTDTQYF. The whole variable domain, remainder taken from reference TRBV2 and TRBJ2-3, is EPEVTQTPSHQVTQMGQEVILRCVPISNHLYFYWYRQILGQKVEFLVSFYNNEISEKSEIFDDQFSVERPDGSNFTLKIRSTKLEDSAMYFCASRQGGTDTQYFGPGTRLTVL.